Listed here are 18 T cell receptor beta chains from one sample, sequenced in a study of shared clonotypes between healthy human individuals. Naive-designated CD8 cells lacked CD45RO, were positively enriched for CCR7, and omitted terminally differentiated effector memory CD45RA+ cells. Repertoires were generated with immunoSEQ multiplex PCR, while TCRdb's copy carries only in-frame clones and drops some. The profile covers around 550,000 clones, with about 95% appearing a single time and about 0.11% taken by the ten largest. What was sequenced was naive CD8+ T cells sorted from blood. These TCRs come from a woman in her 30s in good health.

The chain is built from TRBV6-5 and TRBJ1-4; D gene unclear. CDR3 length: 14 amino acids. V was trimmed by 6 bases and J by 7 bases, leaving 15 bases between them. CDR1 is MNHEY, CDR2 SVGAGI, per germline. The CDR3 DNA is TGTGCCAGCAGACCATCTGTTGGCGCTGAAAAACTGTTTTTT. This sequence encodes CASRPSVGAEKLFF.

The chain recombines TRBV11-2 with TRBJ1-5; TRBD1 matches 8 bases. This CDR3 region has 14 residues. V lost 5 bases to trimming and J lost 3 bases; unmatched junction nucleotides: 3. Germline CDR1 is SGHAT and CDR2 is FQNNGV. The CDR3 nucleotides read TGTGCCAGCAGCCCAGGGGGCCTCAATCAGCCCCAGCATTTT. It translates to CASSPGGLNQPQHF. Full variable domain (rest looked up from reference TRBV11-2 and TRBJ1-5): EAGVAQSPRYKIIEKRQSVAFWCNPISGHATLYWYQQILGQGPKLLIQFQNNGVVDDSQLPKDRFSAERLKGVDSTLKIQPAKLEDSAVYLCASSPGGLNQPQHFGDGTRLSIL.

The chain recombines TRBV4-1 with TRBJ2-5, with no clear D. This CDR3 contains 16 residues. Germline CDR1 and CDR2: MGHRA and YSYEKL. With 4 bases removed from V and 2 bases from J, the gap between germline ends came to 17 bases. The CDR3 loop reads CASSLKQRLGQETQYF. As DNA, the CDR3 is TGCGCCAGCAGCCTCAAGCAAAGGCTGGGACAAGAGACCCAGTACTTC.

The CDR3 region is CASRDRGTDTQYF. The CDR3 DNA is TGTGCCAGCAGGGACAGGGGAACAGATACGCAGTATTTT. The V and J genes are TRBV6-4 and TRBJ2-3; 9 bases are shared with TRBD1. The V and J ends lost 6 bases and 3 bases, in that order; junction bases with no gene match: 1. CDR1 MRHNA and CDR2 SNTAGT come from the germline V gene. The CDR3 length is 13 residues.

This chain connects TRBV27 to TRBJ2-7, with a tentative D call TRBD1 (5 bases). CDR3 length equals 17 residues. Germline CDR1 and CDR2: MNHEY and SMNVEV (reference sequence). The germline V and J ends were trimmed by 6 bases and 3 bases, with 24 bases remaining between them. The CDR3 sequence is CASRPHHQGWLFYEQYF. As DNA, the CDR3 is TGTGCCAGCAGACCCCACCACCAGGGTTGGCTGTTCTACGAGCAGTACTTC.

The CDR3, as DNA: TGTGCCAGCAGCCCCCGGTTGGGGTCCTTTGCTCCCGGCTACACCTTC. Its protein is CASSPRLGSFAPGYTF. J is TRBJ1-2 and V is TRBV27; D gene unclear. Germline CDR1 is MNHEY and CDR2 is SMNVEV (reference sequence). This CDR3 is 16 amino acids long. Trimming cost V 6 bases and J 8 bases, with 25 bases left between them.

This chain joins TRBV7-9 and TRBJ2-7; D possibly matches TRBD1 or TRBD2 (7 bases each). The CDR3 contains 19 residues. Trimming removed 4 bases at V and 3 bases at J, with 28 bases between. CDR1 is SEHNR, CDR2 FQNEAQ, per germline (reference sequence). In DNA form, the CDR3 reads TGTGCCAGCAGCTCGCGGGGAGGGGGCGGAGGGGATGGAAGCTACGAGCAGTACTTC. Amino acid sequence: CASSSRGGGGGDGSYEQYF.

Concerning this clone: This sample includes further DNA sequences coding for the same CDR3. The chain uses TRBV20-1 and TRBJ2-1; D gene ambiguous. The CDR3 is 11 amino acids. Trimming stripped 3 bases from V and 6 bases from J, with 6 bases between. Germline CDR1 is DFQATT and CDR2 is SNEGSKA (reference sequence). CDR3 region: CSASWGNEQFF. The CDR3 region has the DNA TGCAGTGCTAGCTGGGGCAATGAGCAGTTCTTC.

This clone was detected once. The chain carries TRBV7-6 and TRBJ1-1; D is unresolved. The length of the CDR3 is 18 residues. CDR1 is SGHVS, CDR2 FNYEAQ, per germline. V lost 3 bases and J lost 0, with 20 bases in between. This chain's CDR3 is CASSLRSAVTIMNTEAFF. CDR3 in DNA: TGTGCCAGCAGCTTGAGGAGCGCAGTTACGATCATGAACACTGAAGCTTTCTTT.

V and J are TRBV6-1 and TRBJ1-4; D perhaps matches TRBD1 (6 bases). V shed 4 bases and J shed 13 bases, with 13 bases lying between them. Germline V lookup: CDR1 MNHNS, CDR2 SASEGT. CDR3 length equals 12 residues. The CDR3 coding sequence is TGTGCCAGCAGTGTAGACAGGTATCGACTGTTTTTT. Its translation is CASSVDRYRLFF.

This clone was detected a few times. The genes are TRBV27 and TRBJ1-1, with D tentatively TRBD1 (5 bases). Trimming stripped 2 bases from V and 5 bases from J, with 15 bases between. Looked up from germline, CDR1 is MNHEY and CDR2 is SMNVEV (reference sequence). The CDR3 extends over 15 amino acids. CDR3 sequence reads: CASSLTPGGGTEAFF. The CDR3 DNA reads TGTGCCAGCAGTTTAACCCCGGGGGGAGGGACTGAAGCTTTCTTT.

The chain couples TRBV5-1 to TRBJ1-2, with D tentatively TRBD1 (5 bases). CDR3 length: 14 residues. Germline V gives CDR1 SGHRS, CDR2 YFSETQ. Trimming left V 4 bases short and J 4 bases short, with 14 bases between. The chain's CDR3 is CASSRLGGSYGYTF. The CDR3 region has the DNA TGCGCCAGCAGCCGCCTCGGGGGTTCCTATGGCTACACCTTC.

V gene TRBV19 combines with J gene TRBJ1-2; the match to TRBD1 covers 9 bases. Germline V lookup: CDR1 LNHDA, CDR2 SQIVND (reference sequence). The CDR3 runs 12 residues. V trimming: 11 bases; J trimming: 7 bases; junction bases outside the gene matches: 8. The chain's CDR3 is CAARTGAGGYTF. In DNA, the CDR3 is TGTGCCGCCCGGACAGGGGCGGGTGGCTACACCTTC.

V and J are TRBV19 and TRBJ2-1; D is ambiguous. Germline assignment: CDR1 LNHDA and CDR2 SQIVND (reference sequence). This CDR3 region has 13 residues. The V gene lost 9 bases and the J gene lost 5 bases, with 14 bases spanning the gap. This chain's CDR3 is CASRAFADNEQFF. The CDR3 coding sequence is TGTGCCAGCCGGGCGTTCGCCGACAATGAGCAGTTCTTC.

The gene calls are TRBV30 and TRBJ2-7, with D unclear. The ends were cut back, 3 bases at V and 5 bases at J, with 14 bases in the middle. The germline V gene encodes CDR1 GTSNPN and CDR2 SVGIG (reference sequence). The length of the CDR3 is 13 residues. This CDR3 is CAWSNLNWDEQYF. In DNA form, the CDR3 reads TGTGCCTGGAGCAACTTAAACTGGGACGAGCAGTACTTC.

The chain employs TRBV28 and TRBJ2-5; TRBD2 might be the D (6 bases). The last part of the DNA fits TRBJ2-7 better; the J call may be wrong. The germline V gene has CDR1 MDHEN and CDR2 SYDVKM. This CDR3 region has 14 residues. CDR3 bases: TGTGCCAGCAGTTTAGTTGGGCTAGCGTACGAGCAGTACTTC. Amino acids: CASSLVGLAYEQYF.

The rearrangement links TRBV5-4 to TRBJ1-5; D remains ambiguous. V dropped 2 bases and J dropped 6 bases, with 6 bases sitting between them. The CDR3 length is 12 residues. Germline values: CDR1 SGHNT, CDR2 YYREEE (reference sequence). CDR3 in amino acids: CASSFSGQPQHF. The CDR3 DNA reads TGTGCCAGCAGCTTTAGTGGTCAGCCCCAGCATTTT.

The chain joins TRBV12-5 to TRBJ1-2; no definite D call. From germline, CDR1 is LGHNT and CDR2 FRNRAP. The CDR3 contains 14 residues. The ends were cut back, 2 bases at V and 0 bases at J, with 7 bases in the middle. The CDR3 DNA follows: TGTGCTAGTGGTTTGTCGGGGACTAACTATGGCTACACCTTC. The encoded protein is CASGLSGTNYGYTF.